The text below deals with one T cell receptor (beta chain). These data are taken from a study of shared clonotypes between healthy human individuals. Study at large: Each donor had three CD4 naive, three CD4 memory, two CD8 naive and one CD8 memory plate.

Generated by immunoSEQ multiplex PCR, the TCRdb table keeps only in-frame clones and is missing some. The table has some 980,000 clones, approximately 80% seen once. The CDR3 consists of 17 residues. Germline CDR1 SEHNR, CDR2 FQNEAQ (reference sequence). The V end was cut by 0 bases, the J end by 0 bases, with 11 bases between. What was sequenced was memory CD4+ T cells sorted from blood. Regarding subset: CD45RA-negative fraction. The sequence was collected from a man between 18 and 29 years old in good health. The V and J genes are TRBV7-9 and TRBJ1-4; D is ambiguous. CDR3 coding DNA: TGTGCCAGCAGCTTAGCGCAAAGGTTTGCAACTAATGAAAAACTGTTTTTT. Translation: CASSLAQRFATNEKLFF.